Reported below is one T cell receptor (beta chain). This specimen comes from a study of tumor and adjacent non-tumor tissue in lung cancer. In germline, CDR1 is MNHNS, CDR2 SASEGT. V lost 9 bases and J 0 bases, leaving 15 bases between the germline ends. The CDR3 is made up of 14 amino acids. Three rounds of nested PCR, following a modified ARM-PCR protocol, produced the TCRbeta library. TCRdb processed the multiplex PCR reads anew with MiXCR; each CDR3 protein has one entry. The sample shows 65,000 to 75,000 distinct CDR3 sequences, around 82% of them seen only once. This sample's RNA came from whole unsorted tissue. More than 3 cm separated this lung sample from the edge of the tumor.

The sample consisted of distant non-tumor lung tissue. This chain connects TRBV6-1 to TRBJ2-7; perhaps TRBD1 as D (5 bases). The sequence was collected from a man between 60 and 75 years old with non-small cell lung cancer. CDR3 nucleotide sequence: TGTGCCAGTAGAGTCAGACAGAGCTCCTACGAGCAGTACTTC. This codes for CASRVRQSSYEQYF.